This T cell receptor (beta chain) emerged from a study of cytomegalovirus exposure and HLA in healthy donors. Findings and caveats of the study: Apart from CMV serostatus, no immune exposure information was available. By HLA locus, TCR association rates varied in a later analysis, with DRB1 showing the most and HLA-C the fewest.

V was clipped by 0 bases and J by 0 bases, with 17 bases between them. This CDR3 contains 18 residues. The germline V gene has CDR1 SGHRS and CDR2 YFSETQ. PCR was performed using 60 Vbeta and 13 Jbeta primers. Libraries were prepared by immunoSEQ multiplex PCR; TCRdb keeps only in-frame clonotypes and omits some of them. The sample consists of 55,000 to 65,000 clones, roughly 85% of them appearing once. This clone was seen more than once but under ten times. The antigen remains undetermined. The sequencing input was PBMCs. The sequence was collected from a female donor in good health and CMV-seronegative. V is TRBV5-1 and J is TRBJ2-3, with a weak D call TRBD2 (5 bases). The chain's CDR3 is CASSLDSPTRGSTDTQYF. CDR3 nucleotide sequence: TGCGCCAGCAGCTTGGACTCCCCGACCCGGGGTAGCACAGATACGCAGTATTTT. Variable domain in full (rest from reference TRBV5-1 and TRBJ2-3): KAGVTQTPRYLIKTRGQQVTLSCSPISGHRSVSWYQQTPGQGLQFLFEYFSETQRNKGNFPGRFSGRQFSNSRSEMNVSTLELGDSALYLCASSLDSPTRGSTDTQYFGPGTRLTVL.